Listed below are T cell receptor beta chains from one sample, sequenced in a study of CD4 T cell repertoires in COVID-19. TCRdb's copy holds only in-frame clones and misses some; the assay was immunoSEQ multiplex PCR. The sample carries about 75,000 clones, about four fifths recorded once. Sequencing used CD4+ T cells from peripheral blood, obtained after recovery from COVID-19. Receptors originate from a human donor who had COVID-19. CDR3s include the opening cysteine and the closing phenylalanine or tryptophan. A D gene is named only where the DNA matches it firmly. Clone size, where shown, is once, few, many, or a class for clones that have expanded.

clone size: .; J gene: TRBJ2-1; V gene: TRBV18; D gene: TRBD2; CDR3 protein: CASSPPGTSRDHEQFF; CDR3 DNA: TGTGCCAGCTCACCACCAGGGACTAGCAGGGATCATGAGCAGTTCTTC
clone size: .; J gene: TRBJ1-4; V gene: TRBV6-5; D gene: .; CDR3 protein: CASSYRNGEKLFF; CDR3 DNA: TGTGCCAGCAGTTACCGTAATGGTGAAAAACTGTTTTTT
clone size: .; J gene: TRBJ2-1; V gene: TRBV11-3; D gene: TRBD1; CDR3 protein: CASSLRGPGQGYNEQFF; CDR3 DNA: TGTGCCAGCAGCTTAAGGGGGCCGGGACAGGGGTACAATGAGCAGTTCTTC
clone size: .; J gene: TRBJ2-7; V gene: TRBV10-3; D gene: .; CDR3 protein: CAIRGTGKGYEQYF; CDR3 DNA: TGTGCCATCAGGGGGACCGGGAAGGGGTACGAGCAGTACTTC
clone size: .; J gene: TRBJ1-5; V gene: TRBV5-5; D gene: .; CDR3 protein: CASSLRAGEDQPQHF; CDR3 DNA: TGTGCCAGCAGCTTAAGGGCAGGTGAAGATCAGCCCCAGCATTTT
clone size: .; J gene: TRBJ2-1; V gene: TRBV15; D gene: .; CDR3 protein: CATGGTDQIEEGRSYNEQFF; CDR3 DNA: TGTGCCACAGGGGGCACCGATCAGATAGAGGAGGGCCGCTCCTACAATGAGCAGTTCTTC
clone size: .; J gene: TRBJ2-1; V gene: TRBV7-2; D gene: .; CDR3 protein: CASSLGSTPQFF; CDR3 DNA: TGTGCCAGCAGCTTAGGCTCCACACCGCAGTTCTTC
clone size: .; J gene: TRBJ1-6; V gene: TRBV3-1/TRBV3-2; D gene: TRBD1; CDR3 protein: CASSPGQGTSPLHF; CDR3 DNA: TGTGCCAGCAGCCCCGGACAGGGGACTTCACCCCTCCACTTT
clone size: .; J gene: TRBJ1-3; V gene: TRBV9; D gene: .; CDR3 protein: CASSVAARGAWNTIYF; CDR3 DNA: TGTGCCAGCAGCGTAGCGGCGCGGGGCGCATGGAACACCATATATTTT
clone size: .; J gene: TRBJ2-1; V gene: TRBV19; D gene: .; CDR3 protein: CASSIQGRWNEQFF; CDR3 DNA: TGTGCCAGTAGTATACAGGGGAGATGGAATGAGCAGTTCTTC
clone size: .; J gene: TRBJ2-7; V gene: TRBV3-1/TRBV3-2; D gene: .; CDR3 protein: CASSHRGRGASYEQYF; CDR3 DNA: TGTGCCAGCAGCCATCGGGGGCGGGGAGCCTCCTACGAGCAGTACTTC
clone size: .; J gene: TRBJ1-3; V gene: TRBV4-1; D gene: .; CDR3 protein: CASSPSAGPWGNTIYF; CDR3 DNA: TGCGCCAGCAGCCCCTCCGCAGGTCCCTGGGGAAACACCATATATTTT
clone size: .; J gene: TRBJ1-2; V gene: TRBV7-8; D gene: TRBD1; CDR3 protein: CASSLSTQGAYGYTF; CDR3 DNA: TGTGCCAGCAGCTTGTCTACACAGGGGGCCTATGGCTACACCTTC
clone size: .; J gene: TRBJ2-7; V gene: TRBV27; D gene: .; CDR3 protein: CASSFGAGTRYEQYF; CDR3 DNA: TGTGCCAGCAGTTTTGGAGCCGGGACAAGATACGAGCAGTACTTC
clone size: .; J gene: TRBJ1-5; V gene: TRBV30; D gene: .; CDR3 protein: CAWTRGDNQPQHF; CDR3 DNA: TGTGCCTGGACCCGAGGGGACAATCAGCCCCAGCATTTT
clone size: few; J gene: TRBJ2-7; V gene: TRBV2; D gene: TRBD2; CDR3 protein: CASRASGSVYEQYF; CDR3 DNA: TGTGCCAGCAGGGCTAGCGGGAGTGTATACGAGCAGTACTTC
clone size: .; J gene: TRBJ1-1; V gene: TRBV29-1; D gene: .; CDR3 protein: CSVSQGTGEAFF; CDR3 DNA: TGCAGCGTCTCTCAGGGAACGGGTGAAGCTTTCTTT
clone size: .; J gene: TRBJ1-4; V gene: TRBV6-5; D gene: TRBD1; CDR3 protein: CASRGQGGEKLFF; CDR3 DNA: TGTGCCAGCAGGGGACAGGGAGGTGAAAAACTGTTTTTT
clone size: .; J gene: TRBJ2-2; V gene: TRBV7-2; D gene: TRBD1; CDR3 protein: CASSLTGKGTGELFF; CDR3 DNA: TGTGCCAGCAGCTTGACAGGGAAGGGGACCGGGGAGCTGTTTTTT
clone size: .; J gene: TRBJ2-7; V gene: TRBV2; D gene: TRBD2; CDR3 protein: CASRPGFGSGSLSSYEQYF; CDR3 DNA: TGTGCCAGCAGACCCGGCTTTGGTAGCGGGAGCCTTAGCTCCTACGAGCAGTACTTC
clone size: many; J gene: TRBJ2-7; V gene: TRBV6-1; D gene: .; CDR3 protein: CASSEGEGATYEQYF; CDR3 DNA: TGTGCCAGCAGTGAAGGGGAAGGGGCGACTTACGAGCAGTACTTC
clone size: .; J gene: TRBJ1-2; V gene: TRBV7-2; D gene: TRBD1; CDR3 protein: CASSQDRGYTF; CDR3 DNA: TGTGCCAGCAGCCAGGACAGGGGCTACACCTTC
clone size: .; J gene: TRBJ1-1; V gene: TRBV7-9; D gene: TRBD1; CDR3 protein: CASSLRQGNTEAFF; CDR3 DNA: TGTGCCAGCAGCTTAAGACAGGGGAACACTGAAGCTTTCTTT
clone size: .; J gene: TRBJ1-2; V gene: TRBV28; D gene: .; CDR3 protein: CASSLEASNYGYTF; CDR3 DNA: TGTGCCAGCAGTTTGGAAGCATCAAACTATGGCTACACCTTC
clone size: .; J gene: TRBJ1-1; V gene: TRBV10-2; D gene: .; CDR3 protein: CASSSSTGGNTEAFF; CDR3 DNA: TGCGCCAGCAGTTCATCGACAGGAGGGAACACTGAAGCTTTCTTT
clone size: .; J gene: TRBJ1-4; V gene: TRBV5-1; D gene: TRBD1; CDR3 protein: CASSLDRGRVATEKLFF; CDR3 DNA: TGCGCCAGCAGCTTAGACAGGGGGCGCGTCGCTACTGAAAAACTGTTTTTT